A selection of T cell receptor beta chains follows, all from one sample in a study of human T cells and chemical hapten exposure. Each CDR3 protein gets one entry after TCRdb re-called the RACE reads with MiXCR. This table holds over 55,000 distinct CDR3 sequences, over 8.5% found once. This specimen was whole blood, taken in connection with sensitization to the hapten diphenylcyclopropenone (DPC). The receptors originated from a woman between 45 and 60 years old with alopecia areata. Some clones in this sample may be carry-over from other donors' samples. The CDR3 runs from the conserved cysteine through the conserved F or W. The D gene is left open where the match is weak. Rows give clone size only sometimes, using once, few, many, or a class for an expanded clone.

j_gene	abundance	v_gene	d_gene	CDR3nt	CDR3aa
TRBJ1-4	many	TRBV6-1	NA	TGTGCCAGCATTCTCGGAGGAACTAATGAAAAACTGTTTTTT	CASILGGTNEKLFF
TRBJ2-1	many	TRBV12-3/TRBV12-4	NA	TGTGCCAGCAGAGGGACCCAGTCCTACAATGAGCAGTTCTTC	CASRGTQSYNEQFF
TRBJ1-2	many	TRBV5-1	NA	TGCGCCAGCAGCTTGGCATGGACAGCCACATTAGCTAACTATGGCTACACCTTC	CASSLAWTATLANYGYTF
TRBJ1-4	many	TRBV21-1	NA	TGTGCCAAGAACTCACGGGTTGAAAAACTGTTTTTT	CAKNSRVEKLFF
TRBJ2-3	NA	TRBV4-2	NA	TGTGCCAGCAGCCAGCTGGGTGGTTCGCAGTATTTT	CASSQLGGSQYF
TRBJ1-3	many	TRBV4-1	TRBD1	TGCGCCAGCAGCCATAATTCCGGGACAGGGGTTGGGGACATATATTTT	CASSHNSGTGVGDIYF
TRBJ1-5	NA	TRBV12-3/TRBV12-4	TRBD1	TGTGCCAGCAGCCGCCGAAGGGGGCGGCAGCCCCAGCATTTT	CASSRRRGRQPQHF
TRBJ2-5	few	TRBV7-8	TRBD2	TGTGCCAGCAGCTTAGAAGCTAGCGGGGGCCTTGAGACCCAGTACTTC	CASSLEASGGLETQYF
TRBJ2-3	NA	TRBV24-1	NA	TGTGCCTCCAGTATTTCGGACACAGATACGCAGTATTTT	CASSISDTDTQYF
TRBJ1-5	few	TRBV18	NA	TGTGCCAGCTCTGTTCAGGCGGAGAGTCAGCCCCAGCATTTT	CASSVQAESQPQHF
TRBJ2-2	many	TRBV4-2	NA	TGTGCCAGCAGCCCCAGGCTACAGAACACCGGGGAGCTGTTTTTT	CASSPRLQNTGELFF
TRBJ2-5	many	TRBV18	TRBD2	TGTGCCAGCTCACCAGCGGGGGGACAGACCCAGTACTTC	CASSPAGGQTQYF
TRBJ2-2	many	TRBV7-9	NA	TGTGCCAGCAGCTTATACCAGGGCATCGGGGAGCTGTTTTTT	CASSLYQGIGELFF
TRBJ1-2	many	TRBV5-1	NA	TGCGCCAGCAGCCGGGATCCCGACTATGGCTACACCTTC	CASSRDPDYGYTF
TRBJ2-1	many	TRBV6-2/TRBV6-3	NA	TGTGCCAGCAGTTACTCGAATGAGGCCGGAGGAGGGAAGCAGTTCTTC	CASSYSNEAGGGKQFF
TRBJ1-1	many	TRBV5-1	NA	TGCGCCAGCAGGGAGAACACTGAAGCTTTCTTT	CASRENTEAFF
TRBJ2-7	many	TRBV18	TRBD2	TGTGCCAGCTCAACCGATGCTAGCGGCTACGAGCAGTACTTC	CASSTDASGYEQYF
TRBJ1-4	many	TRBV6-5	NA	TGTGCCAGCAGCCGGACAGTCTCTAATGAAAAACTGTTTTTT	CASSRTVSNEKLFF
TRBJ1-1	few	TRBV28	NA	TGTGCCAGCAGAAGAACCCTGGGGACTGAAGCTTTCTTT	CASRRTLGTEAFF
TRBJ2-4	many	TRBV12-3/TRBV12-4	NA	TGTGCCAGCAGTCCAGGGGGAGGGCCCCATGGGGCCAAAAACATTCAGTACTTC	CASSPGGGPHGAKNIQYF
TRBJ2-1	many	TRBV5-1	TRBD1	TGCGCCAGCAGCTGGACAGGGGGCGGTTTAAATGAGCAGTTCTTC	CASSWTGGGLNEQFF
TRBJ2-5	few	TRBV29-1	TRBD2	TGCAGCGGAAGCGGGGGGGCCATTCGAGAGACCCAGTACTTC	CSGSGGAIRETQYF
TRBJ2-7	many	TRBV11-2	NA	TGTGCCAGCAGCCTCGAGGCATTTGGCGGCTACGAGCAGTACTTC	CASSLEAFGGYEQYF
TRBJ1-1	few	TRBV6-1	NA	TGTGCCAGCAGTGAATACGGAGAAGCTTTCTTT	CASSEYGEAFF
TRBJ2-1	NA	TRBV5-1	TRBD1	TGCGCCAGCAGCCCGGGACAGAAAGAGCAGTTCTTC	CASSPGQKEQFF
TRBJ2-5	NA	TRBV7-6	TRBD2	TGTGCCAGCAGCTTATTTAGCGGGGGGCTCCAAGAGACCCAGTACTTC	CASSLFSGGLQETQYF
TRBJ2-5	few	TRBV7-6	TRBD2	TGTGCCAGCAGCCCGGGACTAGTGGACATAAGGGGAGAGACCCAGTACTTC	CASSPGLVDIRGETQYF
TRBJ1-1	many	TRBV12-3/TRBV12-4	NA	TGTGCCAGCAGCCTTGGGACTGGCTCTGGGACTGAAGCTTTCTTT	CASSLGTGSGTEAFF
TRBJ1-1	NA	TRBV6-1	NA	TGTGCCAGCAGTGCTCGGGACATCACTGAAGCTTTCTTT	CASSARDITEAFF
TRBJ2-1	few	TRBV4-3	TRBD2	TGCGCCAGCAGCCAGCATCTGGCTAGCGGTGCCTACAATGAGCAGTTCTTC	CASSQHLASGAYNEQFF
TRBJ1-2	NA	TRBV29-1	NA	TGCAGCGAGGGGACTAACTATGGCTACACCTTC	CSEGTNYGYTF
TRBJ2-7	few	TRBV6-5	TRBD1	TGTGCCAGCAGTTACTCATCCGGGACAGGGAACGGCGAGCAGTACTTC	CASSYSSGTGNGEQYF
TRBJ2-1	NA	TRBV28	NA	TGTGCCAGCAGTTGGATGAACCCCCCCGGAGGCAATGAGCAGTTCTTC	CASSWMNPPGGNEQFF
TRBJ1-2	few	TRBV7-9	NA	TGTGTCAGCAGCACCACTAACTATGGCTACACCTTC	CVSSTTNYGYTF
TRBJ2-6	NA	TRBV7-9	TRBD1	TGTGCCAGCAGTCGAGACAGGGGAGGCTCTGGGGCCAACGTCCTGACTTTC	CASSRDRGGSGANVLTF
TRBJ1-2	many	TRBV28	TRBD1	TGTGCCAGCAGTGGACCGGGACAGGGAGGGGGCTATGGCTACACCTTC	CASSGPGQGGGYGYTF
TRBJ2-7	many	TRBV2	NA	TGTGCCAGCCACATGACTCCAGCCTACGAGCAGTACTTC	CASHMTPAYEQYF
TRBJ2-3	NA	TRBV7-9	NA	TGTGCCAGCAGCGTCGGGGCTGTAGATACGCAGTATTTT	CASSVGAVDTQYF
TRBJ1-4	many	TRBV6-5	TRBD1	TGTGCCAGCAGAATCGGGACAGGGAAGAATGAAAAACTGTTTTTT	CASRIGTGKNEKLFF
TRBJ2-7	NA	TRBV5-1	TRBD1	TGCGCCAGCAGCTCTTTCCGGGACAGCTACGAGCAGTACTTC	CASSSFRDSYEQYF
TRBJ2-3	few	TRBV28	NA	TGTGCCAGCACTTCAGTCGTAGATACGCAGTATTTT	CASTSVVDTQYF
TRBJ2-3	few	TRBV7-2	TRBD2	TGTGCCAGCAGCTTAGTGGCCATGGCGGGAGCCACGCAGTATTTT	CASSLVAMAGATQYF
TRBJ1-2	few	TRBV12-3/TRBV12-4	NA	TGTGCCAGCAGCCCCCCGGACAGATCGGCAGGCTACACCTTC	CASSPPDRSAGYTF
TRBJ2-1	many	TRBV20-1	NA	TGCCGGCCCTGGAGTAGACGGCACGAGCAGTTCTTC	CRPWSRRHEQFF
TRBJ1-1	many	TRBV12-3/TRBV12-4	TRBD1	TGTGCCAGCAAGCTAGGACAGGGGGCAGGGAACACTGAAGCTTTCTTT	CASKLGQGAGNTEAFF
TRBJ1-4	many	TRBV3-1	NA	TGTGCCAGCAGCCAAGTAGGCAAAAAACTGTTTTTT	CASSQVGKKLFF
TRBJ2-2	few	TRBV7-6	NA	TGTGCCAGCAGCTTACTGGCCGGGGGCACGAACACCGGGGAGCTGTTTTTT	CASSLLAGGTNTGELFF
TRBJ2-3	few	TRBV5-1	NA	TGCGCCAGCAGCTGGGACACTAGCACAGATACGCAGTATTTT	CASSWDTSTDTQYF
TRBJ1-5	many	TRBV28	NA	TGTGCCAGCAGTTCGTCGGACCGCTTAGGGCCCCAGCATTTT	CASSSSDRLGPQHF